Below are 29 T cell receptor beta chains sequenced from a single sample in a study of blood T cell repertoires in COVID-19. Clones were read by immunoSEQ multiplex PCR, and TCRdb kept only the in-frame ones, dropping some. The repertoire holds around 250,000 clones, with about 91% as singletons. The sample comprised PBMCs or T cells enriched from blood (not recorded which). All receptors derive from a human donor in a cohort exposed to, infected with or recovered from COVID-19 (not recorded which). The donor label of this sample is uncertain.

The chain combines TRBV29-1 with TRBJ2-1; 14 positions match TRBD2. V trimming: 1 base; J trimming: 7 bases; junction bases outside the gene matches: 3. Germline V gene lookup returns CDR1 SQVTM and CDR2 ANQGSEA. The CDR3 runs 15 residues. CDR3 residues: CSVEGLAGGLNEQFF. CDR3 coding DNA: TGCAGCGTTGAAGGACTAGCGGGGGGGCTGAATGAGCAGTTCTTC.

CDR3 residues: CASSFQGAIGNTIYF. For the CDR3, the DNA is TGTGCCAGCAGCTTCCAGGGGGCCATTGGAAACACCATATATTTT. This chain connects TRBV11-2 to TRBJ1-3, with 8 positions matching TRBD1. Germline CDR1 is SGHAT and CDR2 is FQNNGV. With V trimmed by 3 bases and J by 3 bases, 4 bases remained unmatched. The CDR3 spans 15 residues.

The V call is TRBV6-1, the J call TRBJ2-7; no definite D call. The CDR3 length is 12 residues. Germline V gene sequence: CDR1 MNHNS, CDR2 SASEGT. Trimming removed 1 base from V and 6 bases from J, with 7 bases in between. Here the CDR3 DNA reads TGTGCCAGCAGTGAAGTGGCAGGCGAGCAGTACTTC. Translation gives CASSEVAGEQYF.

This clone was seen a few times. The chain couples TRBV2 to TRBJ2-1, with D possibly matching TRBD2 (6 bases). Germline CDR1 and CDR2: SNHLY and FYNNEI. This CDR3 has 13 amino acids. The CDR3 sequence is CATSGLHYNEQFF. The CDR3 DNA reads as TGTGCTACTTCGGGACTCCATTACAATGAGCAGTTCTTC.

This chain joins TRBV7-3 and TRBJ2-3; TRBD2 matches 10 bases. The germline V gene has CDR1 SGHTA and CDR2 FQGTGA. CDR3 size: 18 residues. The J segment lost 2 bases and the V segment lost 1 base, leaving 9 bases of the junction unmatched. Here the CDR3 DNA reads TGTGCCAGCAGCTTAAAGGTGGGGCTAGCGGGGGCCACAGATACGCAGTATTTT. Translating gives CASSLKVGLAGATDTQYF. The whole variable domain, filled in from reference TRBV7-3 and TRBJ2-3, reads GAGVSQTPSNKVTEKGKYVELRCDPISGHTALYWYRQSLGQGPEFLIYFQGTGAADDSGLPNDRFFAVRPEGSVSTLKIQRTERGDSAVYLCASSLKVGLAGATDTQYFGPGTRLTVL.

The CDR3 reads CASREGGEAFF. In DNA form, the CDR3 reads TGTGCCAGCAGGGAGGGCGGTGAAGCTTTCTTT. The chain carries TRBV2 and TRBJ1-1; no reliable D call. With 6 bases removed from V and 7 bases from J, the gap between germline ends came to 9 bases. Per the germline V gene, CDR1 is SNHLY and CDR2 is FYNNEI. This CDR3 comprises 11 residues.

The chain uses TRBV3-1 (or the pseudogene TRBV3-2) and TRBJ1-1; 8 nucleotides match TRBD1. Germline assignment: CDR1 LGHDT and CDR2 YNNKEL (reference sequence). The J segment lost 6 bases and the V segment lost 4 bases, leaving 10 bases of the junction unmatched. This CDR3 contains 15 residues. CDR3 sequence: CASSLRTPGGSEAFF. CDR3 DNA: TGTGCCAGCAGCCTCAGAACCCCAGGGGGCTCTGAAGCTTTCTTT.

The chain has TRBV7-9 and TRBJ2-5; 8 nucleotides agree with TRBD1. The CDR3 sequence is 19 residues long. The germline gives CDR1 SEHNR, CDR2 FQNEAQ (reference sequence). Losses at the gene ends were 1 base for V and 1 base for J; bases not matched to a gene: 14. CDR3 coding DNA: TGTGCCAGCAGCTTAGAGGGGATTGTAGCAGGGGGCGGCCAAGAGACCCAGTACTTC. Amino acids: CASSLEGIVAGGGQETQYF.

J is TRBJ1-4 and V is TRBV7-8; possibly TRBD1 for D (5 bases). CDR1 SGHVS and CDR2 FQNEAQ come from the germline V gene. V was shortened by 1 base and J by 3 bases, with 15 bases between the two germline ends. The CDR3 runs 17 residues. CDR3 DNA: TGTGCCAGCAGCTTAGGGCCGGGCAGGGAACCTAATGAAAAACTGTTTTTT. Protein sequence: CASSLGPGREPNEKLFF.

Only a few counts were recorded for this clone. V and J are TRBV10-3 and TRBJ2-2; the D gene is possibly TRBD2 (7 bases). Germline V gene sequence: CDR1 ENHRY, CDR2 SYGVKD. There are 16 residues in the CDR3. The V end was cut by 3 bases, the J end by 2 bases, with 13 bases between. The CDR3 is CAISDFGGPNTGELFF. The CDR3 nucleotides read TGTGCCATCAGTGATTTCGGGGGGCCTAACACCGGGGAGCTGTTTTTT.

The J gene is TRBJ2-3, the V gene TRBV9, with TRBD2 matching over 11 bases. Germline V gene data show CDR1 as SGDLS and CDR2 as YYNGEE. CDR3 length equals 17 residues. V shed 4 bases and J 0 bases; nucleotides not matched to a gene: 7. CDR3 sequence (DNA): TGTGCCAGCAGCCGGACCATAGCGGGGGGGAGCACAGATACGCAGTATTTT. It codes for CASSRTIAGGSTDTQYF.

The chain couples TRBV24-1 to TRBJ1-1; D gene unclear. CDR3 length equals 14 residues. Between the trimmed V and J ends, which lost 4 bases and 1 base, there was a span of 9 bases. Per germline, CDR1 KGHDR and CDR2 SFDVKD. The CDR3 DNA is TGTGCCACCAGTGAAAGACACTCGAACACTGAAGCTTTCTTT. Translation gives CATSERHSNTEAFF.

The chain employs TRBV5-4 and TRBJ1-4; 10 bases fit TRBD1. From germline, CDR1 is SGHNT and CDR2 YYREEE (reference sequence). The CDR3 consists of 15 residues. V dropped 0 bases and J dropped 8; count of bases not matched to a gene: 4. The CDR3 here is CASSLGDRGGEKLFF. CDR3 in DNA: TGTGCCAGCAGCTTGGGGGACAGGGGAGGCGAAAAACTGTTTTTT.

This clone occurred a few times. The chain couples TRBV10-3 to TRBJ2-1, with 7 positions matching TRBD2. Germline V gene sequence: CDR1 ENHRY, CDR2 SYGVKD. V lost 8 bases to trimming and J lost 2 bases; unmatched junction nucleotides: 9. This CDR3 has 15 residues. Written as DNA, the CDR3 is TGTGCCATCTCCCCCGGAACTAGCGCCTACAATGAGCAGTTCTTC. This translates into CAISPGTSAYNEQFF.

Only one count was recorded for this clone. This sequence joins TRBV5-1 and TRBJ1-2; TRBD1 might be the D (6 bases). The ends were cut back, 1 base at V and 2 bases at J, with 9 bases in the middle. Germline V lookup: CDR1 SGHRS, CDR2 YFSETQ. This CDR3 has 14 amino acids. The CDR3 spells CASSLTGYNYGYTF. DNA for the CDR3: TGCGCCAGCAGCTTGACAGGGTACAACTATGGCTACACCTTC.

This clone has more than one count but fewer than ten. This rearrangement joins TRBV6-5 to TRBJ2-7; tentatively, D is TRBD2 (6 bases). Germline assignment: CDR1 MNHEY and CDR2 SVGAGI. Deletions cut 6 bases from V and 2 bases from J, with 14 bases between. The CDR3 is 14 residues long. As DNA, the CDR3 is TGTGCCAGCAGGATGACTAGGGGAGCCTACGAGCAGTACTTC. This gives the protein CASRMTRGAYEQYF.

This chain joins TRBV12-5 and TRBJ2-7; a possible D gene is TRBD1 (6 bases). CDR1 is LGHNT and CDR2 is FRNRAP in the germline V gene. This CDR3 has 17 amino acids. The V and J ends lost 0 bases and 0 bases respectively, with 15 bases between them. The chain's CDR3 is CASGLVLGQPSSYEQYF. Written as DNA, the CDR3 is TGTGCTAGTGGTTTGGTACTCGGACAGCCAAGCTCCTACGAGCAGTACTTC.

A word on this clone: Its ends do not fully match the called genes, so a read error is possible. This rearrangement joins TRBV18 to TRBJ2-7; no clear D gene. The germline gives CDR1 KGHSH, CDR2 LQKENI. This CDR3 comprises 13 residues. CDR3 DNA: TGTGCCAGCTCACCACCCGCTAGATACGTGCAGTACTTC. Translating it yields CASSPPARYVQYF.

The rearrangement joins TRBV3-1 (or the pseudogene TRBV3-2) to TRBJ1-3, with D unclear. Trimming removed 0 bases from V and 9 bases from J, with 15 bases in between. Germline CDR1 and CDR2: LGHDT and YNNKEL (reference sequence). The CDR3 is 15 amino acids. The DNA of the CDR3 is TGTGCCAGCAGCCAAGATGTCAGGCCTGGAGGCACCATATATTTT. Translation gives CASSQDVRPGGTIYF.

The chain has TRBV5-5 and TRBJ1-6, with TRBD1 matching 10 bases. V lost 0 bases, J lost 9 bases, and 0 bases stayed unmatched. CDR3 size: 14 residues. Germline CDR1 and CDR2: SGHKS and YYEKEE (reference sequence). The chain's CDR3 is CASSLGTGGSPLHF. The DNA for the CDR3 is TGTGCCAGCAGCTTGGGGACAGGGGGTTCACCCCTCCACTTT.

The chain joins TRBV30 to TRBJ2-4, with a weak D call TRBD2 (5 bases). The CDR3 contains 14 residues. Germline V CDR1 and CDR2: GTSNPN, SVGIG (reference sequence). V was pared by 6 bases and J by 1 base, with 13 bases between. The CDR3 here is CACSRGMAKNIQYF. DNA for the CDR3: TGTGCCTGTTCAAGAGGGATGGCCAAAAACATTCAGTACTTC.

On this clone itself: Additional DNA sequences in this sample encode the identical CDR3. CDR3 nucleotides: TGTGCCAGCAGTTTGAGGGGGACTGAAGCTTTCTTT. Protein: CASSLRGTEAFF. This sequence joins TRBV12-3 or TRBV12-4 and TRBJ1-1, with a possible D match to TRBD1 (6 bases). This CDR3 is 12 amino acids long. V was pared by 3 bases and J by 5 bases, with 7 bases between.

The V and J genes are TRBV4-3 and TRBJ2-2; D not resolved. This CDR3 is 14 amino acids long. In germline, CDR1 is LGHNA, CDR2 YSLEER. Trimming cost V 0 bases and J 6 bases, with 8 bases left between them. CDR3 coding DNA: TGCGCCAGCAGCCAAGATCACATCGCCGGGGAGCTGTTTTTT. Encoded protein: CASSQDHIAGELFF.

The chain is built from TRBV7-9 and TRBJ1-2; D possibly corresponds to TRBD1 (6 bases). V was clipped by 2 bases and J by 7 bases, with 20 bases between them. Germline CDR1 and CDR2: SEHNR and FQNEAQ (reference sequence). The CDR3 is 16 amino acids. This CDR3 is CASSLRLGGQASGYTF. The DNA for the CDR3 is TGTGCCAGCAGCTTAAGATTGGGGGGGCAAGCGAGTGGCTACACCTTC.

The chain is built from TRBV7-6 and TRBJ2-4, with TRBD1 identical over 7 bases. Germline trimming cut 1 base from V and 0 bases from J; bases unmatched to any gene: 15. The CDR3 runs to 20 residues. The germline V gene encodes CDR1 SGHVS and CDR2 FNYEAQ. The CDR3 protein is CASSLDPPGTVSLAKNIQYF. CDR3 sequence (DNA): TGTGCCAGCAGCTTAGACCCCCCCGGGACAGTCTCCCTAGCCAAAAACATTCAGTACTTC.

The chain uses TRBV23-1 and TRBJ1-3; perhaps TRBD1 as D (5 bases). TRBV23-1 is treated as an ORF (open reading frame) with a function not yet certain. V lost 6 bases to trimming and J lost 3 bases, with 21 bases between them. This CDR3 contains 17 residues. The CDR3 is CASSPWPDTGYGNTIYF. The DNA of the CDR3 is TGCGCCAGCAGCCCCTGGCCCGATACAGGATATGGAAACACCATATATTTT.

The CDR3 nucleotides read TGTGCCAGCAGTGAATCAACGGGACAGGGGAATGAAAAACTGTTTTTT. This gives the protein CASSESTGQGNEKLFF. The rearrangement joins TRBV6-1 to TRBJ1-4, with 10 bases that match TRBD1. This CDR3 spans 16 amino acids. Germline V gene sequence: CDR1 MNHNS, CDR2 SASEGT. The junction had 5 bases not matched to a gene; V was cut back by 2 bases and J by 5 bases.

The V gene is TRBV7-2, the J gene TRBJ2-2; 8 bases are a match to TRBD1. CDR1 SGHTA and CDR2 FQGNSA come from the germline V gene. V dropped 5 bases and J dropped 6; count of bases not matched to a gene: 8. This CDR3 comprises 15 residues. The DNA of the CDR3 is TGTGCCAGCAGCCTTAGACAGGGGTTATCCGGGGAGCTGTTTTTT. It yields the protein CASSLRQGLSGELFF. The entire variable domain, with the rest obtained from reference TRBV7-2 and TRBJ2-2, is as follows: GAGVSQSPSNKVTEKGKDVELRCDPISGHTALYWYRQSLGQGLEFLIYFQGNSAPDKSGLPSDRFSAERTGGSVSTLTIQRTQQEDSAVYLCASSLRQGLSGELFFGEGSRLTVL.

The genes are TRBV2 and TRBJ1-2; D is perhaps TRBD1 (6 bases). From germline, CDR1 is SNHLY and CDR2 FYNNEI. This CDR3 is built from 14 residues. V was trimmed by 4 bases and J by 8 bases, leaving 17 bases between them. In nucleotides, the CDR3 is TGTGCCAGCAGTGGAGAAACAGGGATTAACGGCTACACCTTC. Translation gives CASSGETGINGYTF.